This T cell receptor (beta chain) emerged from a study of molecular identifiers for immune sequencing clone quantification. Findings and limits, study-wide: Detection of one spiked Jurkat cell's TCR RNA reportedly worked in 1 million or so naive cells.

Isolation of naive CD8 T cells was achieved by sorting on a CD8+CD4-CCR7+CD45RA+ phenotype. Worth noting for this clonotype: Its antigen is as yet unknown.

MiXCR was run by TCRdb on the PCR reads, yielding one entry per CDR3 protein. The profile shows hundreds of thousands of distinct CDR3 sequences, roughly 27% of them singletons. The sequencing sample was made of naive CD8+ T cells from blood, with Jurkat cell RNA spiked in. Subset meaning: FACS-sorted CD8+CD4-CCR7+CD45RA+ naive T cells. The TCR was taken from a human donor in good health. Some libraries in this study had Jurkat cell RNA spiked in.

The CDR3 DNA sequence: TGTGCCAGCAGCGCTTTCGGAGGCTCAAGCTCCTACAATGAGCAGTTCTTC. Its protein is CASSAFGGSSSYNEQFF. The gene calls are TRBV7-3 and TRBJ2-1; maybe TRBD2 (5 bases). The V end lost 5 bases, the J end lost 0 bases, and 17 bases lay between the germline ends. This CDR3 has 17 amino acids. Germline V lookup: CDR1 SGHTA, CDR2 FQGTGA.